This TCR beta chain appears in the sequencing data of a study of T cell repertoires in ileal Crohn's disease. Notes on the study in general: Clonal expansions were more frequent in active smokers than non-smokers at surgery.

Method: immunoSEQ multiplex PCR; TCRdb's copy keeps in-frame clones and lacks some. The sample lists around 6,700 clones, more than 75% occurring once. The ends were cut back, 3 bases at V and 6 bases at J, with 9 bases in the middle. The CDR3 is 12 amino acids. The germline CDR1 and CDR2 sequences are SGHTA and FQGNSA. This clone was counted between two and nine times. Its antigen is undetermined. The specimen was ileal tissue. V is TRBV7-2 and J is TRBJ2-7; maybe TRBD2 (7 bases). The source of this sequence is an adult with Crohn's disease. CDR3 loop: CASSLGGAEQYF. The CDR3 DNA is TGTGCCAGCAGCTTGGGGGGGGCCGAGCAGTACTTC.